This passage covers 3 T cell receptor beta chains from one sample sequenced in a study of technical replicates of blood from a few donors. Method: immunoSEQ multiplex PCR; TCRdb's copy keeps in-frame clones and lacks some. The sample holds 12,000 or so clones; 70% to 90% are singletons and the top ten take about an eighth. Source material: PBMCs. All receptors come from a human donor in good health.

The rearrangement links TRBV7-8 to TRBJ2-1, with 9 nucleotides matching TRBD2. The V gene end was trimmed by 4 bases and the J gene end by 7 bases; junction bases not matched to a gene: 14. The CDR3 loop spans 17 amino acids. The germline CDR1 and CDR2 sequences are SGHVS and FQNEAQ. The CDR3 sequence is CASSSRSLAGSGNEQFF. The CDR3 DNA follows: TGTGCCAGCAGCTCGCGCTCACTAGCGGGTTCTGGGAATGAGCAGTTCTTC.

The chain uses TRBV6-5 and TRBJ2-3, with D perhaps TRBD2 (6 bases). The V gene's germline CDR1 is MNHEY and CDR2 SVGAGI. Between the trimmed V and J ends, which lost 5 bases and 2 bases, there was a span of 14 bases. The CDR3 length is 15 residues. The CDR3 DNA reads TGTGCCAGCAGTAAGAGCGGGCCTAACACAGATACGCAGTATTTT. It yields the protein CASSKSGPNTDTQYF.

The chain links TRBV7-9 to TRBJ2-7; 7 nucleotides line up with TRBD2. With 5 bases clipped from V and 5 bases from J, the junction kept 15 bases outside the gene matches. This CDR3 comprises 16 residues. Per the germline V gene, CDR1 is SEHNR and CDR2 is FQNEAQ (reference sequence). The CDR3 protein is CASSGQREAGADEQYF. CDR3 DNA sequence: TGTGCCAGCAGCGGCCAACGAGAGGCGGGAGCAGACGAGCAGTACTTC.